The clone carrying this T cell receptor beta chain is judged medium-sized. The target antigen is unknown. These data belong to a study of cytomegalovirus exposure and HLA in healthy donors. The study's findings and limits: Researchers counted over 150 TCR beta chains as cytomegalovirus-associated.

The PCR was carried out with 60 Vbeta primers and 13 Jbeta primers. TCRdb's table, derived via immunoSEQ multiplex PCR, lists solely in-frame clones and lacks some. The table has tens of thousands of clones, around 78% seen once. The CDR3 extends over 15 amino acids. The V segment lost 1 base and the J segment 1 base; nucleotides outside the gene matches: 1. CDR1 and CDR2 from the germline V gene are MNHNS and SASEGT. Sequenced sample: PBMCs. The chain is built from TRBV6-1 and TRBJ2-7, with 10 nucleotides matching TRBD2. This sequence was found in a man younger than 30 in good health and CMV-seropositive. The CDR3 bases are TGTGCCAGCAGTGAAGGACTAGCGGGTTCCTACGAGCAGTACTTC. This encodes CASSEGLAGSYEQYF.